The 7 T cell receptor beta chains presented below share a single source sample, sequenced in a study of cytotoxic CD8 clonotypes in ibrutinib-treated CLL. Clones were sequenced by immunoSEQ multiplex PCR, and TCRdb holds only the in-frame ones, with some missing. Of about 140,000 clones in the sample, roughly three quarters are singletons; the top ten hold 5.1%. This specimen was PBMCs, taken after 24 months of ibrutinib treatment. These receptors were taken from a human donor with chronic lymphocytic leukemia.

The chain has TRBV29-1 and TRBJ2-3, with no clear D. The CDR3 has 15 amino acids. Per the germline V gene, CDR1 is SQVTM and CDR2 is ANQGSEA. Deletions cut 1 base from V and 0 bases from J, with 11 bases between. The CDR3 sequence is CSVEGGPSSTDTQYF. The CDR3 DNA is TGCAGCGTTGAAGGCGGACCCTCCAGCACAGATACGCAGTATTTT.

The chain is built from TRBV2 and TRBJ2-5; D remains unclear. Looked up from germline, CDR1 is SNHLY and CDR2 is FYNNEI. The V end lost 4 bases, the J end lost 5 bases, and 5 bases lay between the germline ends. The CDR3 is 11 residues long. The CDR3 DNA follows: TGTGCCAGCAGTGTATTGGAGACCCAGTACTTC. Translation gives CASSVLETQYF.

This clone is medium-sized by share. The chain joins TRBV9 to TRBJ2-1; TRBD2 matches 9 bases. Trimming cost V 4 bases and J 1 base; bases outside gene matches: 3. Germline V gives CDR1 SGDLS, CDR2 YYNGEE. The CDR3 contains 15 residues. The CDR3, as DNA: TGTGCCAGCAGCACGAGCGGGAGGTCCTACAATGAGCAGTTCTTC. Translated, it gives CASSTSGRSYNEQFF. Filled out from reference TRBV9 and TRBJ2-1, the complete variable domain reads DSGVTQTPKHLITATGQRVTLRCSPRSGDLSVYWYQQSLDQGLQFLIQYYNGEERAKGNILERFSAQQFPDLHSELNLSSLELGDSALYFCASSTSGRSYNEQFFGPGTRLTVL.

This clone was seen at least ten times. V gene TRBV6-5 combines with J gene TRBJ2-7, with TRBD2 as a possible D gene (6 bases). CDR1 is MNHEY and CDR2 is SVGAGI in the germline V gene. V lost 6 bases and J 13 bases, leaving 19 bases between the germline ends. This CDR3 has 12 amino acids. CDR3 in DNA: TGTGCCAGCAGGAACCGGGCCGGGGGAAACTACTTC. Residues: CASRNRAGGNYF.

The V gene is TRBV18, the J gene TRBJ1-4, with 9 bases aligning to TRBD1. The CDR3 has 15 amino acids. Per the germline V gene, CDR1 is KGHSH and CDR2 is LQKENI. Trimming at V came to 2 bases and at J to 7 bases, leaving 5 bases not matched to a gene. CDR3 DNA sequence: TGTGCCAGCTCACCATTGGGACAGGGAACTGAAAAACTGTTTTTT. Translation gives CASSPLGQGTEKLFF. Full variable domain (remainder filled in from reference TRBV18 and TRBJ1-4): NAGVMQNPRHLVRRRGQEARLRCSPMKGHSHVYWYRQLPEEGLKFMVYLQKENIIDESGMPKERFSAEFPKEGPSILRIQQVVRGDSAAYFCASSPLGQGTEKLFFGSGTQLSVL.

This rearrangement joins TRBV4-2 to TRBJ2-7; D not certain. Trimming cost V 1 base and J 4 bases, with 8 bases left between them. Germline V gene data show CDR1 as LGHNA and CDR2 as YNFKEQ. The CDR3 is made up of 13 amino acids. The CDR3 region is CASSQGRSYEQYF. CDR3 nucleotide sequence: TGTGCCAGCAGCCAAGGACGCAGTTACGAGCAGTACTTC.

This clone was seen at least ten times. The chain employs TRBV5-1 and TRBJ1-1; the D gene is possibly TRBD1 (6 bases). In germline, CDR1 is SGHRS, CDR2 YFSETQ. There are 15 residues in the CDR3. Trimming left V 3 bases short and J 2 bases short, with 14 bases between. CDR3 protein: CASSSGGRFNTEAFF. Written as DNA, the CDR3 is TGCGCCAGCAGCTCCGGGGGGCGGTTTAACACTGAAGCTTTCTTT.